This TCR beta chain emerged from a study of shared clonotypes between healthy human individuals. TCRdb's copy holds only in-frame clones and misses some; the assay was immunoSEQ multiplex PCR. The table records 2.3 million or so clones, 93% of them present only once. Worth noting for this clone: Its antigen is not identified. The identical CDR3 is also encoded by other nucleotide sequences in the sample.

From germline, CDR1 is SEHNR and CDR2 FQNEAQ (reference sequence). The CDR3 spans 14 residues. V gave up 3 bases and J gave up 2 bases; unmatched junction bases: 4. Study-wide results and limits: An effect of sequencing depth on clonotype sharing among donors was expected.

Sequences were obtained from naive CD4+ T cells from PBMCs. As for subset: CD45RA+ positively selected. The chain recombines TRBV7-9 with TRBJ2-7, with 7 nucleotides matching TRBD2. This clonotype originated in a man aged 18 to 30 in good health. Some clones in this sample may be carry-over from other donors' samples. The CDR3 here is CASSLGGDPYEQYF. CDR3 DNA sequence: TGTGCCAGCAGCTTGGGGGGGGACCCCTACGAGCAGTACTTC.